This TCR beta chain was obtained from a study of OX40 agonist ivuxolimab in advanced cancers. Study overall: A male proportion of over 70% was recorded, with mean age about 60 years and range 23 to 79. Three patients got partial responses; one had hepatocellular carcinoma and two had cutaneous melanoma. General observations from the study: At 0.1 to 3.0 mg/kg and by week 6, clonal expansion occurred in CD4+ and CD8+ blood T cells.

V was pared by 4 bases and J by 2 bases, with 9 bases between. Germline CDR1 and CDR2: SGHRS and YFSETQ. The CDR3 loop spans 13 amino acids. With baseline, cycle 4 day 1, and cycle 7 day 1 as timepoints, blood was sampled. Comment on this clone: What it binds is not known.

Here immunoSEQ multiplex PCR was the method, and the copy in TCRdb shows in-frame clones only, minus some. The table includes approximately 66,000 clones, around 85% detected once. The gene calls are TRBV5-1 and TRBJ1-1; tentative D call: TRBD1 (5 bases). The TCR originated in an adult with an advanced solid tumor such as melanoma, head and neck, liver or kidney cancer. The sample in question was CD4+ or CD8+ T cells sorted from blood, obtained in a trial of the OX40 agonist ivuxolimab. This CDR3 reads CASSGQGNTEAFF. The CDR3 bases are TGCGCCAGCAGCGGTCAGGGTAACACTGAAGCTTTCTTT.